Following are 12 T cell receptor beta chains from one sample sequenced in a study. TCRdb used MiXCR to reprocess the RT-PCR reads, holding one entry per CDR3 protein. The top ten clones hold roughly 3.9% of a sample with about 700,000 distinct CDR3 sequences, approximately 15% of them seen once. The source material was memory CD4+ T cells from blood. All receptors come from a female donor in good health, serving as a healthy control.

This clonotype was seen more than once but under ten times. The chain employs TRBV18 and TRBJ1-1; D might be TRBD1 (5 bases). This CDR3 comprises 19 residues. The germline CDR1 and CDR2 sequences are KGHSH and LQKENI. V was shortened by 1 base and J by 0 bases, with 21 bases between the two germline ends. The CDR3 DNA reads as TGTGCCAGCTCACCACGAGAGACCGGGACGGTAACAATGAACACTGAAGCTTTCTTT. As protein: CASSPRETGTVTMNTEAFF.

This clonotype came up a few times. This rearrangement joins TRBV12-3 or TRBV12-4 to TRBJ1-1; a weak D match, TRBD1 (6 bases). The V end was cut by 2 bases, the J end by 5 bases, with 18 bases between. This CDR3 region has 16 residues. CDR3 residues: CASSLMGGDGKTEAFF. CDR3 coding DNA: TGTGCCAGCAGTTTAATGGGGGGCGACGGAAAAACTGAAGCTTTCTTT.

This clonotype was seen at least ten times. The rearrangement joins TRBV10-3 to TRBJ2-7, with D possibly being TRBD2 (6 bases). This CDR3 spans 12 amino acids. Trimming stripped 6 bases from V and 2 bases from J, with 8 bases between. Germline V lookup: CDR1 ENHRY, CDR2 SYGVKD. CDR3 in amino acids: CAIRGGTYEQYF. CDR3 sequence (DNA): TGTGCCATCAGGGGCGGGACCTACGAGCAGTACTTC.

This chain joins TRBV20-1 and TRBJ1-1, with D possibly matching TRBD1 (5 bases). V was trimmed by 4 bases and J by 8 bases, leaving 14 bases between them. Germline CDR1 DFQATT, CDR2 SNEGSKA (reference sequence). CDR3 length: 12 amino acids. CDR3 residues: CSAKIRWGEAFF. CDR3 nucleotides: TGCAGTGCTAAAATTCGGTGGGGGGAAGCTTTCTTT.

This clonotype showed up just once. The chain combines TRBV20-1 with TRBJ2-2, with no clear D. The CDR3 loop spans 13 amino acids. Trimming stripped 8 bases from V and 4 bases from J, with 14 bases between. CDR1 is DFQATT, CDR2 SNEGSKA, per germline (reference sequence). The CDR3 loop reads CSTNRASTGELFF. The CDR3 bases are TGCAGTACAAACCGCGCTAGCACCGGGGAGCTGTTTTTT.

In its sample, this clonotype was seen many times. The rearrangement links TRBV7-8 to TRBJ1-5, with 8 positions matching TRBD1. CDR1 and CDR2 (germline): SGHVS, FQNEAQ. J lost 1 base, V lost 0 bases, and 5 bases had no gene match. This CDR3 has 17 residues. The CDR3 is CASSLATGTGSNQPQHF. The CDR3 DNA sequence: TGTGCCAGCAGCTTAGCCACCGGGACAGGAAGCAATCAGCCCCAGCATTTT.

The chain is built from TRBV12-3 or TRBV12-4 and TRBJ2-3; D remains ambiguous. V gave up 5 bases and J gave up 5 bases, with 11 bases separating them. The CDR3 contains 13 residues. This chain's CDR3 is CASSPTVLDTQYF. The CDR3 bases are TGTGCCAGCAGTCCCACCGTCCTAGATACGCAGTATTTT.

A few counts support this clonotype. DNA of the CDR3: TGTGCCAGTACCAAGGGGGGACTAGCGGGAGACACCGGGGAGCTGTTTTTT. It encodes CASTKGGLAGDTGELFF. V is TRBV19 and J is TRBJ2-2, with 14 nucleotides matching TRBD2. The V segment lost 7 bases and the J segment 3 bases; nucleotides outside the gene matches: 7. The CDR3 has 17 amino acids. In germline, CDR1 is LNHDA, CDR2 SQIVND (reference sequence).

This clonotype was detected many times. The CDR3 spells CASSLQDLTEAFF. For the CDR3, the DNA is TGTGCCAGCAGTTTACAGGACCTCACTGAAGCTTTCTTT. The chain joins TRBV12-3 or TRBV12-4 to TRBJ1-1; no reliable D call. This CDR3 region has 13 residues. The V end lost 2 bases, the J end lost 4 bases, and 8 bases lay between the germline ends.

This sequence joins TRBV5-1 and TRBJ2-5; D not resolved. In germline, CDR1 is SGHRS, CDR2 YFSETQ. The CDR3 spans 14 residues. Deletions cut 3 bases from V and 1 base from J, with 10 bases between. The DNA for the CDR3 is TGCGCCAGCAGCTACCTGGGCAGCCAAGAGACCCAGTACTTC. Residues: CASSYLGSQETQYF.

At least ten counts were recorded for this clonotype. The chain uses TRBV6-5 and TRBJ1-6; 8 nucleotides align to TRBD1. J lost 7 bases, V lost 7 bases, and 6 bases had no gene match. The germline gives CDR1 MNHEY, CDR2 SVGAGI. The CDR3 has 14 residues. The CDR3 protein is CASKTGTGNSPLHF. The DNA of the CDR3 is TGTGCCAGCAAGACCGGGACAGGCAATTCACCCCTCCACTTT.

The sample holds a few counts of this clonotype. The V and J genes are TRBV20-1 and TRBJ1-4, with 7 bases matching TRBD1. The CDR3 loop spans 12 amino acids. V trimming: 7 bases; J trimming: 8 bases; junction bases outside the gene matches: 7. Per the germline V gene, CDR1 is DFQATT and CDR2 is SNEGSKA (reference sequence). CDR3 nucleotide sequence: TGCAGTGTAACAGGGGAGGAGGAAAAACTGTTTTTT. It specifies CSVTGEEEKLFF.